These T cell receptor beta chains were read from a single sample in a study of T cell responses to AZD1222 COVID-19 vaccine. Sequencing was performed with immunoSEQ multiplex PCR; in TCRdb, only in-frame clones are kept and a portion is missing. This table has around 88,000 clones, approximately 89% appearing once. Sequenced here: peripheral blood, sampled on day 0 of MenACWY control vaccination. Receptor source: an adult in good health. Both conserved end residues are part of each CDR3. The order of the fields is J gene, V gene, clone size, D gene, CDR3 DNA, CDR3 protein. A D gene is named only where the DNA matches it firmly. Size tells how often a clone was seen (once, few, many) or the class of an expanded clone, and some rows leave it out.

TRBJ2-7 | TRBV29-1 | - | TRBD1 | TGCAGCGTTAGGACAGGGGGAGCCTACGAGCAGTACTTC | CSVRTGGAYEQYF
TRBJ1-3 | TRBV11-3 | - | - | TGTGCCAGCAGCTCCCACCCGGGGCTCATATATTTT | CASSSHPGLIYF
TRBJ1-6 | TRBV4-3 | - | - | TGCGCCAGCAGCCAAGAAACCTACCGGGCAGCACAGAGGTCACCCCTCCACTTT | CASSQETYRAAQRSPLHF
TRBJ2-2 | TRBV5-1 | - | - | TGCGCCAGCAGCTCGCCAGTCGACACCGGGGAGCTGTTTTTT | CASSSPVDTGELFF
TRBJ2-5 | TRBV6-5 | once | - | TGTGCCAGCAGGGTCATGCCGCACCAAGAGACCCAGTACTTC | CASRVMPHQETQYF
TRBJ1-5 | TRBV11-2 | - | - | TGTGCCAGCAGCTTAGAAAGAAATCAGCCCCAGCATTTT | CASSLERNQPQHF
TRBJ2-7 | TRBV9 | - | - | TGTGCCAGCAGCACCCGGGACGGCGAGCAGTACTTC | CASSTRDGEQYF
TRBJ1-4 | TRBV28 | - | - | TGTGCCAGCAGTTTAATTTCTGAAAAACTGTTTTTT | CASSLISEKLFF
TRBJ2-1 | TRBV7-6 | - | TRBD2 | TGTGCCAGCAGCCCCACCTCCCGGGGCGGGGGGGATGAGCAGTTCTTC | CASSPTSRGGGDEQFF
TRBJ2-7 | TRBV29-1 | - | TRBD1 | TGCAGCGCTAACCAGGGGACAGGGGGCGACGAGCAGTACTTC | CSANQGTGGDEQYF
TRBJ2-2 | TRBV7-9 | few | TRBD2 | TGTGCCAGCAGCTTAGGTCGGCGGGGGGAGTCGAACACCGGGGAGCTGTTTTTT | CASSLGRRGESNTGELFF
TRBJ1-2 | TRBV6-2/TRBV6-3 | - | TRBD1 | TGTGCCAGCAGTTACTTCGGACAGGGTTTCGATGGCTACACCTTC | CASSYFGQGFDGYTF
TRBJ1-2 | TRBV7-9 | - | TRBD1 | TGTGCCAGCAGTCGTCTTCGGGACAGGGGGCTACATGGCTACACCTTC | CASSRLRDRGLHGYTF
TRBJ1-6 | TRBV28 | - | - | TGTGCCAGCAGTTTGAACGTAAGAACACCCCTCCACTTT | CASSLNVRTPLHF
TRBJ2-7 | TRBV3-1/TRBV3-2 | - | - | TGTGCCAGCAGCCCTTTACGAGGGGGGTATCAGGGTCCGGTCGAGAGGCACGAGCAGTACTTT | CASSPLRGGYQGPVERHEQYF
TRBJ2-5 | TRBV5-1 | - | - | TGCGCCAGCAGCTTGGGGTCCCGGGGTGGGCAAGAGACCCAGTACTTC | CASSLGSRGGQETQYF
TRBJ1-6 | TRBV7-2 | - | - | TGTGCCAGCTTGAGGGACGAGGGGTCACCCCTCCACTTT | CASLRDEGSPLHF
TRBJ2-7 | TRBV27 | - | - | TGTGCCAGCAAACGGGGCGGACTCTACGAGCAGTACTTC | CASKRGGLYEQYF
TRBJ1-2 | TRBV11-2 | - | TRBD1 | TGTGCCAGCTCCGACTATCAGGGGGGAAACTATGGCTACACCTTC | CASSDYQGGNYGYTF
TRBJ2-2 | TRBV10-1 | - | - | TGCGCCAGCATGTCAACCGGGGAGCTGTTTTTT | CASMSTGELFF
TRBJ1-1 | TRBV9 | - | - | TGTGCCAGCAGCGTAGACAGGTCGACTGAAGCTTTCTTT | CASSVDRSTEAFF
TRBJ2-1 | TRBV7-2 | - | - | TGTGCCAGCAGCTTAGATCTCTACAATGAGCAGTTCTTC | CASSLDLYNEQFF
TRBJ2-5 | TRBV24-1 | - | - | TGTGCCACCAGTGACCCGGACCTTCAAGAGACCCAGTACTTC | CATSDPDLQETQYF
TRBJ1-4 | TRBV7-8 | - | TRBD1 | TGTGCCAGCAGCCCGACAGGGGATAATGAAAAACTGTTTTTT | CASSPTGDNEKLFF
TRBJ2-5 | TRBV5-1 | - | - | TGCGCCAGCAGCTTGGTTACAGCTGTACAAGAGACCCAGTACTTC | CASSLVTAVQETQYF
TRBJ1-1 | TRBV10-3 | - | TRBD1 | TGTGCCATCAGTGAGCCGGGACAGGGACGGACTGAAGCTTTCTTT | CAISEPGQGRTEAFF
TRBJ1-2 | TRBV9 | - | - | TGTGCCAGCAGCCGCTTTGATACGATCTATGGCTACACCTTC | CASSRFDTIYGYTF
TRBJ2-1 | TRBV11-3 | once | - | TGTGCCAGCAGTCGCACTGACAGCTTACCAAGTTACAATGAGCAGTTCTTC | CASSRTDSLPSYNEQFF
TRBJ1-2 | TRBV7-9 | - | - | TGTGCCAGCAGCCCGAATTCGCGAGGCTACACCTTC | CASSPNSRGYTF
TRBJ1-4 | TRBV19 | - | - | TGTGCCAGTACCCGAGGGGCAAGGCTAACTAATGAAAAACTGTTTTTT | CASTRGARLTNEKLFF
TRBJ2-7 | TRBV7-2 | once | - | TGTGCCAGCAGCTTACGGGTTCAGAGCTCTGAGCAGTACTTC | CASSLRVQSSEQYF
TRBJ1-4 | TRBV19 | - | - | TGTGCCAGTAGTATATTTCAGTGGGGGGCAACTAATGAAAAACTGTTTTTT | CASSIFQWGATNEKLFF
TRBJ2-3 | TRBV10-3 | - | TRBD2 | TGTGCCATCAGGCCGGCAGCGGGGGCTGGGACAGATACGCAGTATTTT | CAIRPAAGAGTDTQYF
TRBJ2-6 | TRBV9 | - | - | TGTGCCAGCAGCGTATCCCCATCGGGCAGCCCTTTCTCTGGGGCCAACGTCCTGACTTTC | CASSVSPSGSPFSGANVLTF
TRBJ1-2 | TRBV3-1/TRBV3-2 | few | - | TGTGCCAGCAGCCAAAACCCCCGAATCGCTCAAGGCTATGGCTACACCTTC | CASSQNPRIAQGYGYTF
TRBJ1-2 | TRBV30 | - | - | TGTGCCTGGAGCCCCAACGGGCAAACTTACTATGGCTACACCTTC | CAWSPNGQTYYGYTF